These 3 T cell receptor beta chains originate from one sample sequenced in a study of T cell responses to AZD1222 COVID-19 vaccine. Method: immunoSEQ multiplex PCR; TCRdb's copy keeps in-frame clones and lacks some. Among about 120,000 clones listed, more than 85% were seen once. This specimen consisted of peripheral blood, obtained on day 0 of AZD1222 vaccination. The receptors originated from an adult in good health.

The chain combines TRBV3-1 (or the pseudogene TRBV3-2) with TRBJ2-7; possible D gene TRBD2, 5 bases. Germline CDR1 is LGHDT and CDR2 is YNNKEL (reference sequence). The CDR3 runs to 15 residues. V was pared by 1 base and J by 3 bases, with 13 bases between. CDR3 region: CASSQGGIGDYEQYF. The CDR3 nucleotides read TGTGCCAGCAGCCAAGGTGGAATCGGGGACTACGAGCAGTACTTC.

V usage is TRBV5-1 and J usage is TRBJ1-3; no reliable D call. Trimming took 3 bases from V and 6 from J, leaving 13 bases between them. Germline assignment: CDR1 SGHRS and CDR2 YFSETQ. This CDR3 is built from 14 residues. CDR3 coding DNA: TGCGCCAGCAGCTCCATACCGACTGCAAACACCATATATTTT. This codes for CASSSIPTANTIYF.

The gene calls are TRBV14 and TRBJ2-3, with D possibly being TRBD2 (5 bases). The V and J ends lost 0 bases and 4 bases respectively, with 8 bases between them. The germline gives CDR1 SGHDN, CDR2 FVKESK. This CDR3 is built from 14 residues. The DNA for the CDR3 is TGTGCCAGCAGCCAAGAAAGAGGGTCAGATACGCAGTATTTT. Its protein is CASSQERGSDTQYF.